This T cell receptor (beta chain) was sequenced in a study of T-cell memory formation after mild COVID-19. Study-level information: The study found TCR clusters largely donor specific. Whole-study findings and limits: Clones contracting over day 15 to 85 were CD4/CD8 balanced, with later expanders leaning CD4+. CD8+ contracting clones occupied EMRA, while CD4+ ones occupied mainly CM and EM.

Constant-segment primers were used for 5'RACE, and the resulting TCR alpha and TCR beta cDNA libraries carried sample barcodes and UMIs. TCRdb re-called the 5' RACE reads with MiXCR, one entry per CDR3 protein. The table records about 190,000 distinct CDR3 sequences, 8% to 11% of them present only once. This clonotype came up a few times. The antigen is undetermined. The V end was cut by 5 bases, the J end by 4 bases, with 8 bases between. The CDR3 totals 12 residues. The J gene is TRBJ1-2, the V gene TRBV12-3 or TRBV12-4; maybe TRBD1 (5 bases). Sequencing was done on a sample of PBMCs or a T cell subset sorted from them (not recorded which). The clonotype was recovered from a man aged 18 to 29 who had mild COVID-19 (a few samples of this study predate the infection). Cell type and time point are not known. The DNA for the CDR3 is TGTGCCAGCAGTGCGACAGCCTATGGCTACACCTTC. Translating gives CASSATAYGYTF.